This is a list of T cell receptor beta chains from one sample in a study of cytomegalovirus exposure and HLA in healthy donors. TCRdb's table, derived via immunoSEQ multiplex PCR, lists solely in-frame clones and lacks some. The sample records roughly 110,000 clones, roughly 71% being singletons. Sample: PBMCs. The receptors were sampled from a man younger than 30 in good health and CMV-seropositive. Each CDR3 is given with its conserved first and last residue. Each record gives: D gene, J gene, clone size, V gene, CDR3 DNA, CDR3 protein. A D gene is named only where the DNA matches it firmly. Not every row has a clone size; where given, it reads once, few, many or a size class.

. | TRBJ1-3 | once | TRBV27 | TGTGCCAGCAGTTTATCAGCAGGAAACACCATATATTTT | CASSLSAGNTIYF
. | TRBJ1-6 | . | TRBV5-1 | TGCGCCAGCAGTCCGGACAGTAATTCACCCCTCCACTTT | CASSPDSNSPLHF
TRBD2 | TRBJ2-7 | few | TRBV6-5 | TGTGCCAGCAGTCTAGCGGGGAACTCCTACGAGCAGTACTTC | CASSLAGNSYEQYF
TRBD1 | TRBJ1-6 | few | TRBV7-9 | TGTGCCAGCAGCGAGGGACAGGCAAATTCACCCCTCCACTTT | CASSEGQANSPLHF
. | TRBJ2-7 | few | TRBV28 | TGTGCCAGCAGCAATGCGGGCCAGGTCTCCTACGAGCAGTACTTC | CASSNAGQVSYEQYF
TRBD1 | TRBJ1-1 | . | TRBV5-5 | TGTGCCAGCAGCCCGGACAGGGGGCGAGGAGCTTTCTTT | CASSPDRGRGAFF
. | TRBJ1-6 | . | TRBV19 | TGTGCCAGTAGCCAGGGCTACTATAATTCACCCCTCCACTTT | CASSQGYYNSPLHF
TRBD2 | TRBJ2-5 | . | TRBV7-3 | TGTGCCAGCAGCTTAAGGGCCGGGGGGGCTAGAGAGACCCAGTACTTC | CASSLRAGGARETQYF
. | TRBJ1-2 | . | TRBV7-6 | TGTGCCAGCAGCTTAGAATTAGGGGCAGGAGCCCTAGCTAACTATGGCTACACCTTC | CASSLELGAGALANYGYTF
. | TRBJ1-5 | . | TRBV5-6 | TGTGCCAGCAGCCCTAGTGCACAATCGGGGGTTCAGCCCCAGCATTTT | CASSPSAQSGVQPQHF
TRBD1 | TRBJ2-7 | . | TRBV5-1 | TGCGCCAGCACCTACGCCGGGACAGGGAACGAGCAGTACTTC | CASTYAGTGNEQYF
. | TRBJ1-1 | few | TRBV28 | TGTGCCAGCAGTTCATTCGGGTGGGACACTGAAGCTTTCTTT | CASSSFGWDTEAFF
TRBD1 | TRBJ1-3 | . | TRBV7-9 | TGTGCCAGCAGCCAGGGACAGACAAGCTCTGGAAACACCATATATTTT | CASSQGQTSSGNTIYF
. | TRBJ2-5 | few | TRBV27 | TGTGCCAGCAGTTTGCGGGAGACCCAGTACTTC | CASSLRETQYF
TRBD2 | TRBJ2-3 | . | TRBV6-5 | TGTGCCAGCAGTTACGAGCGGGGGGGCCCAGCAGATACGCAGTATTTT | CASSYERGGPADTQYF
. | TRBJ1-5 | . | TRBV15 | TGTGCCACCAGCAAGGACATCGGGAATCAGCCCCAGCATTTT | CATSKDIGNQPQHF
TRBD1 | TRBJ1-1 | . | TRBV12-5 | TGTGCTAGTGGTTTGGGACAGGGGGGCATGAACACTGAAGCTTTCTTT | CASGLGQGGMNTEAFF
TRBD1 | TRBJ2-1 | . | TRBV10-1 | TGCGCCAGCAGTGAGTCTAGGGGGCTCTACAATGAGCAGTTCTTC | CASSESRGLYNEQFF
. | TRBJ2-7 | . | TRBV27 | TGTGCCAGCAGGGGACTTAGCTCCTACGAGCAGTACTTC | CASRGLSSYEQYF
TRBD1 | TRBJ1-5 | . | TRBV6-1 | TGTGCCAGCAAAGGCGGACAGGGCGGTCAGCCCCAGCATTTT | CASKGGQGGQPQHF
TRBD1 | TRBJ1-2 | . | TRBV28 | TGTGCCAGCAGTTTTCGGGGACAGGGGGCGAAGGGCTACACCTTC | CASSFRGQGAKGYTF
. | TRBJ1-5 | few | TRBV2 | TGTGCCAGCACGACAGATTATAGCAATCAGCCCCAGCATTTT | CASTTDYSNQPQHF
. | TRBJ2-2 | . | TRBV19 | TGTGCCAGTAGTTCTCCAGGACTATGGCCCGGGGAGCTGTTTTTT | CASSSPGLWPGELFF
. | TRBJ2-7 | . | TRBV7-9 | TGTGCCAGCAGCTTTACAGGGCCTAGGGACGAGCAGTACTTC | CASSFTGPRDEQYF
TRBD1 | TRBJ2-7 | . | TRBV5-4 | TGTGCCAGCAGCGGCCGTCCGGACAGGTCCTACGAGCAGTACTTC | CASSGRPDRSYEQYF
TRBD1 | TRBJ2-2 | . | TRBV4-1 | TGCGCCAGCAGCCACCTCGACAGGGTCCCGAACACCGGGGAGCTGTTTTTT | CASSHLDRVPNTGELFF
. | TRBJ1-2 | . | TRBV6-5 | TGTGCCAGCAGTTACGATTCATGGGCCAGCTATGGCTACACCTTC | CASSYDSWASYGYTF
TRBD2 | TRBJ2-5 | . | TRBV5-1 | TGCGCCAGCAGCTTGGGTCTAGCGGGGGCCCAAGAGACCCAGTACTTC | CASSLGLAGAQETQYF
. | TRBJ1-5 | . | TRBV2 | TGTGCCAGCAGTGAAATGAGGGTGGGTCAGCCCCAGCATTTT | CASSEMRVGQPQHF
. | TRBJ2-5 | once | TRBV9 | TGTGCCAGCAGCACTACAGGGACGGAGACCCAGTACTTC | CASSTTGTETQYF
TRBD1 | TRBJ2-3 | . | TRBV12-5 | TGTGCTAGTGGTTTGGGACAGGGCAGGGGAGATACGCAGTATTTT | CASGLGQGRGDTQYF
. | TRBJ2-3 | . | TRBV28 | TGTGCCAGCAGTTCACCGGGACACAGCACAGATACGCAGTATTTT | CASSSPGHSTDTQYF
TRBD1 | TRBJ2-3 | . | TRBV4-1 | TGCGCCAGCAGCAGCCGACAGGGTCGGACAGATACGCAGTATTTT | CASSSRQGRTDTQYF
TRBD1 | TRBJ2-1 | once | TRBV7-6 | TGTGCCAGCAGCTTAGCGAGGACAGGGGCTGAGCAGTTCTTC | CASSLARTGAEQFF
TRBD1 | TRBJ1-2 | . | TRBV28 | TGTGCCAGCAGTTTACACCAGGGGGCGGGCTACACCTTC | CASSLHQGAGYTF
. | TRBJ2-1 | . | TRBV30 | TGTGCCTGGAGTGTAAGGGGGGGGCAGTTCTTC | CAWSVRGGQFF
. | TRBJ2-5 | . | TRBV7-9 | TGTGCCAGCAGCCCCCGGGGTGGGGGGGCCGGCGAGACCCAGTACTTC | CASSPRGGGAGETQYF
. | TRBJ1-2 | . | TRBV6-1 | TGTGCCAGCAGCGAGCTTCACAGATATGGCTACCCCTTC | CASSELHRYGYPF
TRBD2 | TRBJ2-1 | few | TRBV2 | TGTGCCAGCAGGCTAGCGGGACATTACAATGAGCAGTTCTTC | CASRLAGHYNEQFF
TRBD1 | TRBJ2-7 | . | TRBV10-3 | TGTGCCATCAGTGGCCAAGCGGGACAGGGTGTCTACGAGCAGTACTTC | CAISGQAGQGVYEQYF
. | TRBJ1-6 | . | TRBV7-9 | TGTGCCAGCAGCTTAGGGACAAATTCACCCCTCCACTTT | CASSLGTNSPLHF
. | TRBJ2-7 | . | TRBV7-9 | TGTGCCAGCAGCCCCCGGGGGATGGAGCAGTACTTC | CASSPRGMEQYF
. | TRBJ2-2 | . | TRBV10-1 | TGCGCCAGCAGTGAGTCCATAGACACGAACACCGGGGAGCTGTTTTTT | CASSESIDTNTGELFF
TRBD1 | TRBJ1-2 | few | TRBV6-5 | TGTGCCAGCTCTCCGGGACAGGGTTACTATGGCTACACCTTC | CASSPGQGYYGYTF